This T cell receptor beta chain was obtained from a study of T cells after posttransplantation cyclophosphamide. Whole-study results and caveats: Later blood repertoires were often dominated by clones from the donor CD8+ memory compartment. TRB overlap between skin or GI tissue T cells and blood was limited. Recipient CMV seropositivity and CMV reactivation strongly tracked TRB clonality.

The protocol was immunoSEQ multiplex PCR, while the TCRdb copy is restricted to in-frame clones and leaves out a portion. The sample shows under 35,000 clones, about 90% of them seen only once. Cells defined as naive were viable CD3+CD4+ or CD3+CD8+ and CCR7+CD45RA+CD45RO-CD95-CD27+CD28+. The related graft donor's blood sample was taken on the day of bone marrow donation. CDR1 and CDR2 from the germline V gene are SGHTA and FQGTGA. V was pared by 1 base and J by 5 bases, with 4 bases of the junction left unmatched. The CDR3 contains 16 residues. As for this clone: The antigen is unknown.

The receptor's source is a woman aged 60 to 75 in good health, CMV-negative, and a related stem cell transplant donor. The sample comprised naive CD4+ T cells sorted from PBMCs. The chain employs TRBV7-3 and TRBJ2-1; TRBD2 matches 11 bases. As DNA, the CDR3 is TGTGCCAGCAGCTTAATGCCTAGCGGGGGGAACAATGAGCAGTTCTTC. It codes for CASSLMPSGGNNEQFF.